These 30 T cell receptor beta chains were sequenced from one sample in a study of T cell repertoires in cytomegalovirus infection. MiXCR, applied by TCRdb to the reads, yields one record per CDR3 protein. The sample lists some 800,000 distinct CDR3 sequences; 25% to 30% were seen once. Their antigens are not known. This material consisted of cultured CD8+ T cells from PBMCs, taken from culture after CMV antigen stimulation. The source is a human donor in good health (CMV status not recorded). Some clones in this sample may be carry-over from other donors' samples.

The CDR3 loop is CASSPPWTGSGNTIYF. The CDR3 DNA sequence: TGTGCCAGCTCACCACCGTGGACAGGGTCTGGAAACACCATATATTTT. This sequence joins TRBV18 and TRBJ1-3; 8 bases fit TRBD1. Unmatched junction bases numbered 2, after V lost 0 bases and J lost 1 base. Germline loops: CDR1 KGHSH, CDR2 LQKENI. The CDR3 loop spans 16 amino acids.

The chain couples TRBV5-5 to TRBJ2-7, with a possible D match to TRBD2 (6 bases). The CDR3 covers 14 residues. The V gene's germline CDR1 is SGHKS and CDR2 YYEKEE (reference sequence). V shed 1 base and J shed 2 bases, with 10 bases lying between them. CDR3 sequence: CASSLSGDPYEQYF. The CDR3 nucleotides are TGTGCCAGCAGCTTGTCGGGGGACCCCTACGAGCAGTACTTC.

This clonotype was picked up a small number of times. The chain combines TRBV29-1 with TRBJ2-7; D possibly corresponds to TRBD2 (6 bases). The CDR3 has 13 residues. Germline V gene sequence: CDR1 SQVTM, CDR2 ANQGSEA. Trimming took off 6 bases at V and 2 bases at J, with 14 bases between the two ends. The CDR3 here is CSVGGGDTYEQYF. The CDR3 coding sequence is TGCAGCGTCGGTGGAGGGGATACCTACGAGCAGTACTTC.

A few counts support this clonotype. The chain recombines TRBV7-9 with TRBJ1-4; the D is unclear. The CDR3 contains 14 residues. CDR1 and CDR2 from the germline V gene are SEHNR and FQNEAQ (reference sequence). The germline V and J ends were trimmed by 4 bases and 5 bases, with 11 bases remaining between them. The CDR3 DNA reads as TGTGCCAGCAGCTCACAGCGGCGGAATGAAAAACTGTTTTTT. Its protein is CASSSQRRNEKLFF. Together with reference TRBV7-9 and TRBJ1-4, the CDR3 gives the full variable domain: DTGVSQNPRHKITKRGQNVTFRCDPISEHNRLYWYRQTLGQGPEFLTYFQNEAQLEKSRLLSDRFSAERPKGSFSTLEIQRTEQGDSAMYLCASSSQRRNEKLFFGSGTQLSVL.

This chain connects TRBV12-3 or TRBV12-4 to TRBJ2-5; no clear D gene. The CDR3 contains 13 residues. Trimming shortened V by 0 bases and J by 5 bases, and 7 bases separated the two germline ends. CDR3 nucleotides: TGTGCCAGCAGTTTAGCCCCGACGGAGACCCAGTACTTC. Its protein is CASSLAPTETQYF.

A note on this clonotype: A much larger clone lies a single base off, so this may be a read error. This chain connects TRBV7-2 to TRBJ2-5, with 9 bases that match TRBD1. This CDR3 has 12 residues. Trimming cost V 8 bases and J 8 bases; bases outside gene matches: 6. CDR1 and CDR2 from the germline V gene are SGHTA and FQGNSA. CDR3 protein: CASCRDRVTQYF. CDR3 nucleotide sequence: TGTGCCAGCTGCCGGGACAGGGTAACCCAGTACTTC.

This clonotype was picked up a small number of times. CDR3 in DNA: TGTGCCAGCAGCCAAGGAGACCCCGACAGGATGAACACTGAAGCTTTCTTT. The encoded protein is CASSQGDPDRMNTEAFF. The chain is built from TRBV4-2 and TRBJ1-1; possibly TRBD1 for D (6 bases). Germline values: CDR1 LGHNA, CDR2 YNFKEQ. V was shortened by 1 base and J by 0 bases, with 15 bases between the two germline ends. The CDR3 is 17 amino acids.

CDR3 region: CASSLLEGGRGHNTEAFF. The CDR3 nucleotides read TGTGCCAGCAGCTTGTTGGAGGGGGGCCGTGGGCATAATACTGAAGCTTTCTTT. V is TRBV7-9 and J is TRBJ1-1, with a weak D call TRBD1 (6 bases). CDR1 is SEHNR and CDR2 is FQNEAQ in the germline V gene (reference sequence). Trimming removed 3 bases from V and 5 bases from J, with 25 bases in between. The CDR3 sequence is 18 residues long.

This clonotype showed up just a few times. CDR3 nucleotide sequence: TGCAGCGTTGGCCCTGGGGAACCGCCCTACGAGCAGTACTTC. The encoded protein is CSVGPGEPPYEQYF. The chain recombines TRBV29-1 with TRBJ2-7, with D unresolved. The CDR3 extends over 14 amino acids. V was cut by 4 bases and J by 2 bases, with 15 bases left in between. Germline V gene lookup returns CDR1 SQVTM and CDR2 ANQGSEA.

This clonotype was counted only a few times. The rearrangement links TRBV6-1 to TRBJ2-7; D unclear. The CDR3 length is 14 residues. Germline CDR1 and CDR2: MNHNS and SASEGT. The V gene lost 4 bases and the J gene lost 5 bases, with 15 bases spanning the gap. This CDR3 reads CASSVHPGPNEQYV. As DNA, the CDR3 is TGTGCCAGCAGTGTCCACCCCGGCCCCAACGAGCAGTACGTC.

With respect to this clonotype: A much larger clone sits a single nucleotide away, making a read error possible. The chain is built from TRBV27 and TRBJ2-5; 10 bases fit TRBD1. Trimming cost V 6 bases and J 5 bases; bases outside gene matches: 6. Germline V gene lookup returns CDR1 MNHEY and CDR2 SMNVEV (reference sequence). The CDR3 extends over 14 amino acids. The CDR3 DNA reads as TGTGCCAGCAGCTTCGGGACAGGGGCTGAGACCCAGTACTTC. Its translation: CASSFGTGAETQYF.

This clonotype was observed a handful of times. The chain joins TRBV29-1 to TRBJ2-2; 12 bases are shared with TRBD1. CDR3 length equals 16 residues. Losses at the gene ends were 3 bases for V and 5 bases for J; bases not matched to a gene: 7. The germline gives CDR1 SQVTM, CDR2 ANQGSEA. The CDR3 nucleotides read TGCAGCGTTGATGTACCGGGACAGGGGGCAACCGGGGAGCTGTTTTTT. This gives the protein CSVDVPGQGATGELFF.

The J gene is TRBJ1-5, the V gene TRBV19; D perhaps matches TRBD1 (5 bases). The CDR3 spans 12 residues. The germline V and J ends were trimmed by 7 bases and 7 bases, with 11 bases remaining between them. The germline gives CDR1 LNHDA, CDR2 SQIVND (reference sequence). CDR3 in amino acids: CASNSWGQPQHF. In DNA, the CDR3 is TGTGCCAGTAACTCGTGGGGGCAGCCCCAGCATTTT.

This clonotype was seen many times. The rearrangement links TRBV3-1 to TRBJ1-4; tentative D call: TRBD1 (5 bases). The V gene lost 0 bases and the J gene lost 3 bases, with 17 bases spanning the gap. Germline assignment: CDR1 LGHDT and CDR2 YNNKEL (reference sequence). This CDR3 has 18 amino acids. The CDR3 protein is CASSQDFARGPANEKLFF. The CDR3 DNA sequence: TGTGCCAGCAGCCAAGATTTCGCACGGGGACCGGCTAATGAAAAACTGTTTTTT.

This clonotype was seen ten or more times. CDR3 protein: CASSLGVPEAFF. In nucleotides, the CDR3 is TGTGCCAGCAGCTTAGGAGTCCCTGAAGCTTTCTTT. The chain couples TRBV7-2 to TRBJ1-1; D is ambiguous. V lost 1 base and J 6 bases, leaving 6 bases between the germline ends. CDR3 length: 12 residues. Germline CDR1 reads SGHTA; CDR2 reads FQGNSA.

CDR3 region: CASSYGQSSYEQYV. CDR3 DNA: TGTGCCAGCAGTTACGGACAGAGCTCCTACGAGCAGTACGTC. V usage is TRBV6-2 or TRBV6-3 and J usage is TRBJ2-7, with D perhaps TRBD1 (6 bases). Germline CDR1 MNHEY, CDR2 SVGEGT. There are 14 residues in the CDR3. Trimming left V 2 bases short and J 0 bases short, with 8 bases between.

The CDR3 protein is CASSLNSGLNTGELFF. The CDR3 coding sequence is TGTGCCAGCAGTTTAAACAGCGGGCTGAACACCGGGGAGCTGTTTTTT. The chain is built from TRBV27 and TRBJ2-2; a weak D match, TRBD2 (6 bases). The germline V gene has CDR1 MNHEY and CDR2 SMNVEV (reference sequence). V gave up 2 bases and J gave up 1 base, with 11 bases separating them. CDR3 size: 16 residues.

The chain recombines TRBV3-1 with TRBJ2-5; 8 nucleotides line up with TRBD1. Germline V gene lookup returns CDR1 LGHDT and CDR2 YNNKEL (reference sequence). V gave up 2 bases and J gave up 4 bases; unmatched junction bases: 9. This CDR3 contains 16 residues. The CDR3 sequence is CASSQRPDRVLETQYF. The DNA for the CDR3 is TGTGCCAGCAGCCAAAGGCCGGACAGGGTGCTAGAGACCCAGTACTTC.

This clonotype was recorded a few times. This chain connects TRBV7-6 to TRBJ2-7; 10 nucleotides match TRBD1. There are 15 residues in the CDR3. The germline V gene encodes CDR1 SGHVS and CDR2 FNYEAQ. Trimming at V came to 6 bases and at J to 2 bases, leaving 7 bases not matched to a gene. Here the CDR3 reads CASSSTGTGAYEQYF. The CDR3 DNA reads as TGTGCCAGCAGTTCCACCGGGACAGGGGCCTACGAGCAGTACTTC.

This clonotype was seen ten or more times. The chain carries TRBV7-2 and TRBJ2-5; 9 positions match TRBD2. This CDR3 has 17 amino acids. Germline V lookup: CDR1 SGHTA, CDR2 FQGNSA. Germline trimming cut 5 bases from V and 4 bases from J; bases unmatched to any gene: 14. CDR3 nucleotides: TGTGCCAGCAGCCTGGTCAGGGGCGGGGGGGCCTTAGAGACCCAGTACTTC. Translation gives CASSLVRGGGALETQYF.

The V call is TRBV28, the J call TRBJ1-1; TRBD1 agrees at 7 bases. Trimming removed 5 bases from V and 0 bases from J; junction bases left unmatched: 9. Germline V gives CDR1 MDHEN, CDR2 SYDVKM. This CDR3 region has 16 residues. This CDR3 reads CASSPGQVRMNTEAFF. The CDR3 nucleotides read TGTGCCAGCAGTCCCGGACAGGTTCGGATGAACACTGAAGCTTTCTTT.

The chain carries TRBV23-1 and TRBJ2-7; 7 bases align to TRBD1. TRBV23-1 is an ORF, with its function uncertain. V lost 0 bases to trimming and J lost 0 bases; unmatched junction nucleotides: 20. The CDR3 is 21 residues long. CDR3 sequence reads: CASSQSEPSDRNGKSSYEQYV. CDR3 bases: TGCGCCAGCAGTCAATCTGAACCTTCGGACAGGAATGGGAAGAGCTCCTACGAGCAGTACGTC.

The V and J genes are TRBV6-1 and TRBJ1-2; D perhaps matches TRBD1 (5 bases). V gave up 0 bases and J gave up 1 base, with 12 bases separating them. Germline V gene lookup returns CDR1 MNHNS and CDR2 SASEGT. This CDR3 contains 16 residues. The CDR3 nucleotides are TGTGCCAGCAGTGAAGCGTGGGGGGTTCATAACTATGGCTACACCTTC. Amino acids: CASSEAWGVHNYGYTF.

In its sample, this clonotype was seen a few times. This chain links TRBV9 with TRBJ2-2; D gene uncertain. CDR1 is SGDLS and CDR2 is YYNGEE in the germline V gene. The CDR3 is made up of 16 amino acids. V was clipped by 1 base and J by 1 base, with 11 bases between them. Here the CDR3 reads CASSVYMELNTGELFF. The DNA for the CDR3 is TGTGCCAGCAGCGTATACATGGAATTGAACACCGGGGAGCTGTTTTTT. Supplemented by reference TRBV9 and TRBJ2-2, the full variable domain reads DSGVTQTPKHLITATGQRVTLRCSPRSGDLSVYWYQQSLDQGLQFLIQYYNGEERAKGNILERFSAQQFPDLHSELNLSSLELGDSALYFCASSVYMELNTGELFFGEGSRLTVL.

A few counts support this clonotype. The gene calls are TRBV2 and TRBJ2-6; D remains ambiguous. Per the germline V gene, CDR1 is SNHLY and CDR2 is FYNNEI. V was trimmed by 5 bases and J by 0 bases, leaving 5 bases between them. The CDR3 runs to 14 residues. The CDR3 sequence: CASSRISGANVLTF. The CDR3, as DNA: TGTGCCAGCAGTCGGATCTCTGGGGCCAACGTCCTGACTTTC.

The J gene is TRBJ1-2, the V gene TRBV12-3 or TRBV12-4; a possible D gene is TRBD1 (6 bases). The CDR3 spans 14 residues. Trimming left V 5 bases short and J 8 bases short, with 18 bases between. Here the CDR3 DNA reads TGTGCCAGCAGTCCAACCTACAGGGATCAAGGCTACACCTTC. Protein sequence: CASSPTYRDQGYTF.

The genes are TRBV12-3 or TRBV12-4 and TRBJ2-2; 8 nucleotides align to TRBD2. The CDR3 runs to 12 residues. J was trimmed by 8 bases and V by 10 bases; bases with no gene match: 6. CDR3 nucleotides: TGTGCCATTTCAGCGGGGGCGGGGGAGCTGTTTTTT. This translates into CAISAGAGELFF.

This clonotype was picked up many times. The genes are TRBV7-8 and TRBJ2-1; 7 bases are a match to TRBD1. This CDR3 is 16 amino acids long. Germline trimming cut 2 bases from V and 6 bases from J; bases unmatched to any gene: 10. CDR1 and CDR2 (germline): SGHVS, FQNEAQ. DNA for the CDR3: TGTGCCAGCAGCTTAAACCTACAGGGGAGAAGCAATGAGCAGTTCTTC. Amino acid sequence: CASSLNLQGRSNEQFF.

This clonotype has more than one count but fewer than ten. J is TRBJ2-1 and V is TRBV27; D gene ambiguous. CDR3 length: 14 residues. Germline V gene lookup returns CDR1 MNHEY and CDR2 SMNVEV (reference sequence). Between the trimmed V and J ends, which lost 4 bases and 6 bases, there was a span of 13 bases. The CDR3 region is CASSYPSAPNEQFF. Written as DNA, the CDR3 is TGTGCCAGCAGTTATCCCAGCGCGCCCAATGAGCAGTTCTTC.

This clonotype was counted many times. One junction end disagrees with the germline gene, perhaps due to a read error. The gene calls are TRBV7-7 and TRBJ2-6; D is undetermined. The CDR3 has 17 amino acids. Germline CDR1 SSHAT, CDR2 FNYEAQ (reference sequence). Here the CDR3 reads CASSPTPGSSGANVLTF. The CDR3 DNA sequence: TGTGCTAGCAGCCCCACGCCGGGCAGCTCTGGGGCCAACGTCCTGACTTTC.